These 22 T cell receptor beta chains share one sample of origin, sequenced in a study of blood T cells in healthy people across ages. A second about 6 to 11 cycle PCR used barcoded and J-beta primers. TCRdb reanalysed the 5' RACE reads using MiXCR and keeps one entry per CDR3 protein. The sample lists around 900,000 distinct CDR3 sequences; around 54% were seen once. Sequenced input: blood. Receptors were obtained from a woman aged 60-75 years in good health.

DNA for the CDR3: TGTGCCAGCACGGGACAGGCCCACGAGACCCAGTACTTC. Residues: CASTGQAHETQYF. The V gene is TRBV7-9, the J gene TRBJ2-5; 8 bases match TRBD1. The CDR3 consists of 13 residues. Losses at the gene ends were 7 bases for V and 5 bases for J; bases not matched to a gene: 6. Germline V gene data show CDR1 as SEHNR and CDR2 as FQNEAQ (reference sequence).

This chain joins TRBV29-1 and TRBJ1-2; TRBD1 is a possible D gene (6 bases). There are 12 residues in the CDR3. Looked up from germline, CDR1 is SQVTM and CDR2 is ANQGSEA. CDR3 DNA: TGCCTGGCAAACAGGGCTAACTATGGCTACACCTTC. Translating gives CLANRANYGYTF.

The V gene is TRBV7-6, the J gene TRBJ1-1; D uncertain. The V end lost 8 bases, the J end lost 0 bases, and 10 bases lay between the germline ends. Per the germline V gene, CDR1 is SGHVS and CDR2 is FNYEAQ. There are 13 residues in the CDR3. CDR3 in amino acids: CASRLGMNTEAFF. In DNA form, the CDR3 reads TGTGCCAGCCGCCTCGGTATGAACACTGAAGCTTTCTTT.

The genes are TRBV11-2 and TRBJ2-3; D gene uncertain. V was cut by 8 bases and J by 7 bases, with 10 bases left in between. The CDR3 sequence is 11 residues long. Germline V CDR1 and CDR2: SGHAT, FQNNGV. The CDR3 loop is CASGATYTQYF. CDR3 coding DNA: TGTGCCAGCGGTGCTACGTATACGCAGTATTTT.

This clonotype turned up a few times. As DNA, the CDR3 is TGTGCCAGCAGCTTAGGAGGGTTTCTGGTTCCCCTCCACTTT. This sequence encodes CASSLGGFLVPLHF. This rearrangement joins TRBV7-2 to TRBJ1-6; D gene ambiguous. The CDR3 is 14 amino acids. V lost 1 base, J lost 13 bases, and 14 bases lay in between. Germline V gene data show CDR1 as SGHTA and CDR2 as FQGNSA. Full variable domain (missing parts from reference TRBV7-2 and TRBJ1-6): GAGVSQSPSNKVTEKGKDVELRCDPISGHTALYWYRQSLGQGLEFLIYFQGNSAPDKSGLPSDRFSAERTGGSVSTLTIQRTQQEDSAVYLCASSLGGFLVPLHFGNGTRLTVT.

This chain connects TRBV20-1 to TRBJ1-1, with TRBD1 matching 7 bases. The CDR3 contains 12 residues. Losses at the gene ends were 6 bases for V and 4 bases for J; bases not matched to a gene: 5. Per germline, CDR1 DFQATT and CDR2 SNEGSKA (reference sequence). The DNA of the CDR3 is TGCAGTGCCCGTAGGGGGCCCACTGAAGCTTTCTTT. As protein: CSARRGPTEAFF.

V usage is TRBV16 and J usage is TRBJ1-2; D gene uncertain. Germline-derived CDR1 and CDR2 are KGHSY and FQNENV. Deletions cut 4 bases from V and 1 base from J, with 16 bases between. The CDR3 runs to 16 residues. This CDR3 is CASSLARTGVNYGYTF. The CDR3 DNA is TGTGCCAGCAGCCTCGCACGGACGGGTGTTAACTATGGCTACACCTTC.

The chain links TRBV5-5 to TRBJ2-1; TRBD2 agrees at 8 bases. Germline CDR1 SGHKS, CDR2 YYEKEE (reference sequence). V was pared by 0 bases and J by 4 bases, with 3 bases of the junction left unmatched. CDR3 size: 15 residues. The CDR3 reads CASSLVSGTYNEQFF. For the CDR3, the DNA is TGTGCCAGCAGCTTGGTTAGCGGGACTTACAATGAGCAGTTCTTC.

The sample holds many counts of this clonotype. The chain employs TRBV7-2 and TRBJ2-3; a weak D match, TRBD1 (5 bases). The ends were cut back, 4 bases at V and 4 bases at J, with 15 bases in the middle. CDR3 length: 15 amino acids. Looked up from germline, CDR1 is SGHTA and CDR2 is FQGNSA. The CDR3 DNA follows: TGTGCCAGCAGCTCCCAGGGCTTGGTCTCAGATACGCAGTATTTT. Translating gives CASSSQGLVSDTQYF.

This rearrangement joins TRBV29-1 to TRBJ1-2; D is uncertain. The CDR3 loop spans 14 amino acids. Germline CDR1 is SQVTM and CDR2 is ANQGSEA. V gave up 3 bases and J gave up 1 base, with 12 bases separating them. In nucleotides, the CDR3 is TGCAGCGTTGAGGGCAGCGGCATTAACTATGGCTACACCTTC. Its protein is CSVEGSGINYGYTF.

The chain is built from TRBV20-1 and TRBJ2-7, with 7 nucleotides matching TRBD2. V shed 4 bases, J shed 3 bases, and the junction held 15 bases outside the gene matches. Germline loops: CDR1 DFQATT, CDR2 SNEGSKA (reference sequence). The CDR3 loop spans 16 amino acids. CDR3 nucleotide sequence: TGCAGTGCTAACGCAGTTGGTACGGGAGGAATCTACGAGCAGTACTTC. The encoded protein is CSANAVGTGGIYEQYF.

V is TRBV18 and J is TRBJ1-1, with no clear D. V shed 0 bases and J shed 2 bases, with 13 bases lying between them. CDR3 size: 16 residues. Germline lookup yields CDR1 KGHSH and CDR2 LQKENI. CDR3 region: CASSPPPGIINTEAFF. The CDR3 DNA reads TGTGCCAGCTCACCACCCCCAGGTATTATTAACACTGAAGCTTTCTTT.

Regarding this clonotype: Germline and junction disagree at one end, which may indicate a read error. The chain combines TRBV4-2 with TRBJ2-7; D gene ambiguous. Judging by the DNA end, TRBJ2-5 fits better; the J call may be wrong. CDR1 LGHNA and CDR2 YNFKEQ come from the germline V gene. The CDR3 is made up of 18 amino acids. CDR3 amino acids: CACSQEVSGGRGQETQYF. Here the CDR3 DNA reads TGTGCCTGCAGCCAAGAGGTCTCTGGCGGTCGAGGCCAAGAGACCCAGTACTTC.

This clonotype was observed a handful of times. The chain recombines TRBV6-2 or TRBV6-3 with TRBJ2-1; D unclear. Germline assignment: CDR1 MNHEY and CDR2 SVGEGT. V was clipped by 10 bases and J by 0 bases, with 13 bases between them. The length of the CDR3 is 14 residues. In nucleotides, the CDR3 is TGTGCCATCTCCAGACTGAGCTCCTACAATGAGCAGTTCTTC. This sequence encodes CAISRLSSYNEQFF.

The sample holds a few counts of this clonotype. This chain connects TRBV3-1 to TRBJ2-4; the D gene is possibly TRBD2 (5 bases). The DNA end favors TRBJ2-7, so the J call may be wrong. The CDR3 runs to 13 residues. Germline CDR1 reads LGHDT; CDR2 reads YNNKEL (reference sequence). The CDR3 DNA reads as TGTGCCAGCAGCCGGAGGCAGGACTACGAGCAGTACTTC. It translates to CASSRRQDYEQYF.

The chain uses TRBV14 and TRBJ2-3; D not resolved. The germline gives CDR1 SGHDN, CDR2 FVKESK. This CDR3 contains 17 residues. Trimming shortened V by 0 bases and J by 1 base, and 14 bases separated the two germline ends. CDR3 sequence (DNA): TGTGCCAGCAGCCAAGAACTATTGCGGAGACGCACAGATACGCAGTATTTT. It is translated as CASSQELLRRRTDTQYF.

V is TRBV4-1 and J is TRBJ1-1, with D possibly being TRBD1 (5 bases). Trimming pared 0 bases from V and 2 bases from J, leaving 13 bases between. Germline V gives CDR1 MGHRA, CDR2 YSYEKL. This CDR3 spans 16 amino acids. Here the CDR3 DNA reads TGCGCCAGCAGCCAAGAAGCCAGGGCGTTAAACACTGAAGCTTTCTTT. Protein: CASSQEARALNTEAFF.

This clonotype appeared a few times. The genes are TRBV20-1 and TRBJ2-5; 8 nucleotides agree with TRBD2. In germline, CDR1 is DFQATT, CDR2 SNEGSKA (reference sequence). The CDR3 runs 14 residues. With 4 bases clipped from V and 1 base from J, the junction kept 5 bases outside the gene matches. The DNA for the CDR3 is TGCAGTGCTAAAATAGCGGGGTTCCAAGAGACCCAGTACTTC. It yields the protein CSAKIAGFQETQYF.

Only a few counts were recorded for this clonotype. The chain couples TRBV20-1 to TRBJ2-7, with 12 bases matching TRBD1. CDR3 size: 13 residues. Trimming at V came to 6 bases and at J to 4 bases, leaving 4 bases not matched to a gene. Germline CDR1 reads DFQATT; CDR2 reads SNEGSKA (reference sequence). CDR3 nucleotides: TGCAGTGCGACGGGACAGGGGGCGTACGAGCAGTACTTC. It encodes CSATGQGAYEQYF.

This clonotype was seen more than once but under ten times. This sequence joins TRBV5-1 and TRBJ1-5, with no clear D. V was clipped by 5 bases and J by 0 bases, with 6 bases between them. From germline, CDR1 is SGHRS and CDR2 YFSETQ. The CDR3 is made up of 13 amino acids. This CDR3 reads CASREDSNQPQHF. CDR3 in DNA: TGCGCCAGCAGGGAAGATAGCAATCAGCCCCAGCATTTT.

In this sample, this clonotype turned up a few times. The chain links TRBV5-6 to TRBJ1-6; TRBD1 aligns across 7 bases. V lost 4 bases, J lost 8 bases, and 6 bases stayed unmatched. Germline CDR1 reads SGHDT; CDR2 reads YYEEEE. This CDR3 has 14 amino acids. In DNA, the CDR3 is TGTGCCAGCAGCACCCGACAGGGCTATTCACCCCTCCACTTT. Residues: CASSTRQGYSPLHF.

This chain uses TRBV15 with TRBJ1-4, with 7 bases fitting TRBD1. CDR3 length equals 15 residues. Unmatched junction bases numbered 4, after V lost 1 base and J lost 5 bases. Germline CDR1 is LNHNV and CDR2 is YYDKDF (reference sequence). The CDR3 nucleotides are TGTGCCACCAGCAGAGCAGTGGACAGGAATGAAAAACTGTTTTTT. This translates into CATSRAVDRNEKLFF.